The 29 T cell receptor beta chains below come from one sample, sequenced in a study of control samples from healthy donors and cancer patients. Sequenced by immunoSEQ multiplex PCR; TCRdb stores in-frame clones only, minus some. The sample consists of 75,000 to 90,000 clones, more than 75% of them appearing once. Sequencing was carried out using blood. Receptors were obtained from a woman aged 40 to 55 in good health.

The V gene is TRBV6-1, the J gene TRBJ1-3, with D unclear. Germline V gene data show CDR1 as MNHNS and CDR2 as SASEGT. Trimming stripped 2 bases from V and 0 bases from J, with 8 bases between. The CDR3 totals 15 residues. The CDR3, as DNA: TGTGCCAGCAGTGAACCAGAGGGCTCTGGAAACACCATATATTTT. Translation: CASSEPEGSGNTIYF.

The chain recombines TRBV5-6 with TRBJ2-1; D uncertain. The germline CDR1 and CDR2 sequences are SGHDT and YYEEEE. The CDR3 consists of 11 residues. Trimming took off 1 base at V and 9 bases at J, with 5 bases between the two ends. The DNA of the CDR3 is TGTGCCAGCAGCTTGCGGGCTGAGCAGTTCTTC. Translation gives CASSLRAEQFF.

The J gene is TRBJ1-6, the V gene TRBV7-2, with unresolved D. V was clipped by 8 bases and J by 5 bases, with 13 bases between them. Germline values: CDR1 SGHTA, CDR2 FQGNSA. CDR3 length: 14 amino acids. CDR3 in amino acids: CASCRENHNSPLHF. The CDR3 DNA reads TGTGCCAGCTGTAGGGAGAACCATAATTCACCCCTCCACTTT. The entire variable domain, with the rest obtained from reference TRBV7-2 and TRBJ1-6, is as follows: GAGVSQSPSNKVTEKGKDVELRCDPISGHTALYWYRQSLGQGLEFLIYFQGNSAPDKSGLPSDRFSAERTGGSVSTLTIQRTQQEDSAVYLCASCRENHNSPLHFGNGTRLTVT.

The CDR3 here is CASSRTAEETQYF. The CDR3 DNA reads as TGTGCCAGCAGTCGGACAGCAGAAGAGACCCAGTACTTC. The chain employs TRBV11-3 and TRBJ2-5; TRBD1 is a possible D gene (6 bases). Trimming took off 6 bases at V and 3 bases at J, with 11 bases between the two ends. The germline V gene encodes CDR1 SGHNT and CDR2 YENEEA. CDR3 length: 13 residues.

This clone was recorded only once. The chain combines TRBV6-6 with TRBJ2-1; either TRBD1 or TRBD2 may supply D (5 bases each). The CDR3 loop spans 15 amino acids. V shed 0 bases and J shed 0 bases, with 6 bases lying between them. Germline loops: CDR1 MNHNY, CDR2 SVGAGI (reference sequence). The CDR3 coding sequence is TGTGCCAGCAGTTACTCGGGGGACTCCTACAATGAGCAGTTCTTC. Amino acids: CASSYSGDSYNEQFF.

This chain connects TRBV7-2 to TRBJ2-3, with 12 bases that match TRBD2. The CDR3 has 15 amino acids. Germline CDR1 and CDR2: SGHTA and FQGNSA. V was clipped by 4 bases and J by 5 bases; unmatched bases: 4. CDR3 bases: TGTGCCAGCAGCTCCAGACTAGCGGGGGTAGATACGCAGTATTTT. It encodes CASSSRLAGVDTQYF.

The J gene is TRBJ2-5, the V gene TRBV10-3; D may correspond to TRBD1 or TRBD2 (5 bases each). Germline CDR1 ENHRY, CDR2 SYGVKD. Trimming cost V 4 bases and J 5 bases, with 23 bases left between them. The CDR3 runs 17 residues. CDR3 protein: CAISGATELGTEETQYF. In nucleotides, the CDR3 is TGTGCCATCAGTGGGGCTACTGAGCTAGGGACGGAGGAGACCCAGTACTTC.

The V call is TRBV4-3, the J call TRBJ1-2; D may be TRBD1 (6 bases). Trimming stripped 1 base from V and 4 bases from J, with 10 bases between. CDR1 is LGHNA, CDR2 YSLEER, per germline. This CDR3 spans 14 amino acids. CDR3 DNA: TGCGCCAGCAGCCAAGTCCCAGGGGCCTATGGCTACACCTTC. It specifies CASSQVPGAYGYTF.

This clone is a singleton in its sample. The rearrangement links TRBV19 to TRBJ2-7; a weak D match, TRBD1 (6 bases). Deletions cut 3 bases from V and 1 base from J, with 10 bases between. This CDR3 has 14 residues. Germline V gene lookup returns CDR1 LNHDA and CDR2 SQIVND (reference sequence). Written as DNA, the CDR3 is TGTGCCAGTAGTATTACAGGGCGATCCTACGAGCAGTACTTC. Amino acids: CASSITGRSYEQYF. The variable domain in full, completed from reference TRBV19 and TRBJ2-7, reads DGGITQSPKYLFRKEGQNVTLSCEQNLNHDAMYWYRQDPGQGLRLIYYSQIVNDFQKGDIAEGYSVSREKKESFPLTVTSAQKNPTAFYLCASSITGRSYEQYFGPGTRLTVT.

The chain employs TRBV5-4 and TRBJ2-1; D is perhaps TRBD1 (6 bases). Germline V gene sequence: CDR1 SGHNT, CDR2 YYREEE (reference sequence). Between the trimmed V and J ends, which lost 0 bases and 8 bases, there was a span of 12 bases. The CDR3 is 14 amino acids. The CDR3 reads CASSLAHREDEQFF. CDR3 DNA sequence: TGTGCCAGCAGCTTGGCCCACAGGGAAGATGAGCAGTTCTTC.

The chain uses TRBV30 and TRBJ2-3; D assignment may be TRBD1 or TRBD2 (5 bases each). CDR1 GTSNPN and CDR2 SVGIG come from the germline V gene (reference sequence). V lost 7 bases to trimming and J lost 10 bases, with 21 bases between them. The CDR3 consists of 13 residues. The CDR3 nucleotides are TGTGCCTTTTGGGCCCAGGCCGGGACCGCGCAGTATTTT. Protein sequence: CAFWAQAGTAQYF.

V gene TRBV24-1 combines with J gene TRBJ2-1; TRBD2 agrees at 10 bases. The germline V gene has CDR1 KGHDR and CDR2 SFDVKD. J was trimmed by 2 bases and V by 4 bases; bases with no gene match: 4. CDR3 length: 16 amino acids. CDR3 sequence reads: CATSDQTSGAYNEQFF. The CDR3 bases are TGTGCCACCAGTGACCAAACTAGCGGGGCCTACAATGAGCAGTTCTTC.

This chain joins TRBV6-5 and TRBJ2-2, with unresolved D. There are 13 residues in the CDR3. Germline V gene data show CDR1 as MNHEY and CDR2 as SVGAGI. The V and J ends lost 6 bases and 0 bases respectively, with 5 bases between them. CDR3 sequence (DNA): TGTGCCAGCAGGACCCCGAACACCGGGGAGCTGTTTTTT. Encoded protein: CASRTPNTGELFF.

The rearrangement uses TRBV5-6 and TRBJ1-2; D remains ambiguous. Germline V CDR1 and CDR2: SGHDT, YYEEEE. The CDR3 covers 12 residues. V lost 5 bases to trimming and J lost 4 bases, with 9 bases between them. The CDR3 DNA follows: TGTGCCAGCAGGTCATCATCCTATGGCTACACCTTC. This sequence encodes CASRSSSYGYTF.

This chain uses TRBV29-1 with TRBJ2-3, with TRBD2 as a possible D gene (6 bases). V lost 6 bases, J lost 1 base, and 20 bases lay in between. CDR3 length: 16 residues. Germline V CDR1 and CDR2: SQVTM, ANQGSEA. Here the CDR3 DNA reads TGCAGCGTCGATCGGCCGGGACTGGTGGGCACAGATACGCAGTATTTT. Its translation is CSVDRPGLVGTDTQYF.

The chain has TRBV3-1 (or the pseudogene TRBV3-2) and TRBJ1-5, with a possible D match to TRBD1 (5 bases). Trimming stripped 1 base from V and 1 base from J, with 17 bases between. The germline CDR1 and CDR2 sequences are LGHDT and YNNKEL (reference sequence). The CDR3 length is 18 residues. CDR3 residues: CASSQGSWAGRSNQPQHF. CDR3 DNA: TGTGCCAGCAGCCAAGGGTCTTGGGCGGGACGGAGCAATCAGCCCCAGCATTTT.

The gene calls are TRBV9 and TRBJ2-6; D is undetermined. The V end was cut by 0 bases, the J end by 2 bases, with 6 bases between. The CDR3 sequence is 15 residues long. CDR1 is SGDLS and CDR2 is YYNGEE in the germline V gene. In DNA, the CDR3 is TGTGCCAGCAGCGTAGTGGGAACTGGGGCCAACGTCCTGACTTTC. It is translated as CASSVVGTGANVLTF.

The J gene is TRBJ2-7, the V gene TRBV4-3; 7 bases fit TRBD2. The CDR3 spans 16 residues. The V and J ends lost 0 bases and 4 bases, in that order; junction bases with no gene match: 9. Germline loops: CDR1 LGHNA, CDR2 YSLEER. CDR3 sequence: CASSQDLAGDVYEQYF. The DNA of the CDR3 is TGCGCCAGCAGCCAAGATTTGGCGGGGGATGTGTACGAGCAGTACTTC.

The CDR3 is CASSYSRGEQYF. The DNA of the CDR3 is TGTGCCAGCAGTTACTCAAGGGGCGAGCAGTACTTC. The chain links TRBV6-6 to TRBJ2-7; tentative D call: TRBD1 (5 bases). Germline V CDR1 and CDR2: MNHNY, SVGAGI (reference sequence). This CDR3 comprises 12 residues. V lost 0 bases and J 6 bases, leaving 6 bases between the germline ends.

The rearrangement links TRBV14 to TRBJ1-1; 8 bases line up with TRBD1. The CDR3 covers 14 residues. Per germline, CDR1 SGHDN and CDR2 FVKESK. J was trimmed by 8 bases and V by 3 bases; bases with no gene match: 8. The CDR3 DNA reads TGTGCCAGCAGCCAGGGACAGGACTGGTGGGAAGCTTTCTTT. Protein: CASSQGQDWWEAFF.

V usage is TRBV4-1 and J usage is TRBJ1-2, with D unresolved. CDR3 length: 13 amino acids. Per germline, CDR1 MGHRA and CDR2 YSYEKL. V was clipped by 3 bases and J by 4 bases, with 9 bases between them. DNA of the CDR3: TGCGCCAGCAGCCAGGAGGCCTCCTATGGCTACACCTTC. Residues: CASSQEASYGYTF.

Written as DNA, the CDR3 is TGTGCCAGCAGTTCACGTCCAGGGGGCTATGGCTACACCTTC. Encoded protein: CASSSRPGGYGYTF. J is TRBJ1-2 and V is TRBV27; the match to TRBD1 covers 7 bases. From germline, CDR1 is MNHEY and CDR2 SMNVEV (reference sequence). CDR3 length: 14 residues. V trimming: 4 bases; J trimming: 4 bases; junction bases outside the gene matches: 6.

This rearrangement joins TRBV2 to TRBJ1-4; 11 bases align to TRBD1. This CDR3 comprises 16 residues. Per the germline V gene, CDR1 is SNHLY and CDR2 is FYNNEI. Losses at the gene ends were 6 bases for V and 8 bases for J; bases not matched to a gene: 11. CDR3 sequence reads: CASRERTGGAGEKLFF. CDR3 DNA: TGTGCCAGCAGGGAACGGACAGGGGGCGCAGGGGAAAAACTGTTTTTT.

The gene calls are TRBV18 and TRBJ2-7; TRBD1 might be the D (5 bases). The V end was cut by 4 bases, the J end by 3 bases, with 13 bases between. CDR1 and CDR2 from the germline V gene are KGHSH and LQKENI. The CDR3 totals 14 residues. This CDR3 reads CASSRGQGDYEQYF. In DNA, the CDR3 is TGTGCCAGCTCACGTGGACAAGGCGACTACGAGCAGTACTTC.

The gene calls are TRBV6-5 and TRBJ1-1, with no clear D. Germline V gene lookup returns CDR1 MNHEY and CDR2 SVGAGI. V lost 6 bases to trimming and J lost 0 bases, with 8 bases between them. CDR3 length: 13 amino acids. The CDR3 region is CASRYQVNTEAFF. DNA of the CDR3: TGTGCCAGCAGGTACCAAGTGAACACTGAAGCTTTCTTT.

The chain employs TRBV6-5 and TRBJ1-2, with D uncertain. V lost 7 bases and J lost 4, with 16 bases in between. The CDR3 covers 14 residues. The germline CDR1 and CDR2 sequences are MNHEY and SVGAGI. The CDR3: CASTRRADSYGYTF. DNA for the CDR3: TGTGCCAGCACCCGAAGGGCAGATAGCTATGGCTACACCTTC.

The chain joins TRBV7-3 to TRBJ1-1; tentative D call: TRBD1 (5 bases). This CDR3 comprises 12 residues. Trimming took off 5 bases at V and 4 bases at J, with 8 bases between the two ends. Germline V CDR1 and CDR2: SGHTA, FQGTGA. The CDR3 DNA is TGTGCCAGCAGCGTGGGGGGCACTGAAGCTTTCTTT. As protein: CASSVGGTEAFF.

This chain connects TRBV4-2 to TRBJ2-2, with 7 bases fitting TRBD1. The V gene end was trimmed by 4 bases and the J gene end by 1 base; junction bases not matched to a gene: 18. This CDR3 comprises 20 residues. In germline, CDR1 is LGHNA, CDR2 YNFKEQ. Here the CDR3 reads CASSLPLRDRKVLNTGELFF. The CDR3, as DNA: TGTGCCAGCAGCCTCCCCCTCCGGGACAGAAAAGTACTGAACACCGGGGAGCTGTTTTTT.

This sequence joins TRBV18 and TRBJ2-1; 16 bases map to TRBD2. Germline assignment: CDR1 KGHSH and CDR2 LQKENI. The CDR3 length is 18 residues. The ends lost 3 bases at V and 2 bases at J; junction bases unmatched: 4. CDR3 sequence reads: CASSPSGLAGGPYNEQFF. The CDR3 DNA reads as TGTGCCAGCTCACCCTCGGGACTAGCGGGGGGGCCCTACAATGAGCAGTTCTTC.